The source of this T cell receptor (beta chain) is a study of regulatory T cells in long-lasting Graves disease. The study's findings and limits: Patients with persistent Graves' had lower TCR diversity than newly diagnosed patients. Shared public clonotypes totalled some 2,500 in persistent patients, compared with just under 1,000 in new patients.

In this sample, this clonotype turned up many times. As yet, its antigen is unknown. Time point denoted: newly diagnosed GD, antithyroid drugs for less than 3 months. The TCR library used RNA extracted from PBMCs. Around 9.1 milliliters of peripheral blood were drawn into EDTA tubes. Arm-PCR of CDR3 regions and iRepertoire HTBI primers were used to build TCR beta libraries. TCRdb re-called the multiplex PCR reads with MiXCR, one entry per CDR3 protein. The repertoire includes approximately 210,000 distinct CDR3 sequences, approximately 20% of them detected once, and more than 20% sits in the top ten. The sample consisted of peripheral blood mononuclear cells (PBMCs), taken at new diagnosis, from a patient treated with antithyroid drugs. The TCR comes from a female donor with Graves disease.

The DNA of the CDR3 is TGCAGCGTGGACGAGAACACTGAAGCTTTCTTT. The encoded protein is CSVDENTEAFF. The rearrangement joins TRBV29-1 to TRBJ1-1, with D hard to call. CDR1 is SQVTM, CDR2 ANQGSEA, per germline. Trimming shortened V by 6 bases and J by 1 base, and 6 bases separated the two germline ends. This CDR3 is built from 11 residues.